This T cell receptor (beta chain) comes out of a study of tumor-infiltrating lymphocytes in primary liver carcinoma. The CDR3 runs 15 residues. Germline V CDR1 and CDR2: LGHNA, YSLEER. Worth noting for this clonotype: The junction differs from germline at one of its ends, possibly a read error.

Germline DNA was also extracted, while the blood RNA originated from unsorted whole blood. cDNA specific to TCR beta was made from 450 to 500 ng of total RNA, with a constant-region primer employed for priming. Three nested multiplex PCR rounds, a slightly modified ARM-PCR, produced the libraries for TCR beta. PCR rounds one and two used TRBV1-TRBV30 forward primers with a C-beta reverse primer for 10 cycles each. MiXCR was run by TCRdb on the multiplex PCR reads, yielding one entry per CDR3 protein. The sample holds around 330,000 distinct CDR3 sequences; about 60% are singletons and the top ten take roughly 9%.

This chain uses TRBV4-3 with TRBJ1-5; 7 bases are a match to TRBD1. The sequencing sample was made of peripheral blood. This TCR derives from a man in his forties or fifties with primary liver carcinoma and hepatitis B virus infection. The DNA of the CDR3 is TGCACCAGCAGCCAAGGAGGGGGCAGCAATCAACCCCAGCATTTT. Translated, it gives CTSSQGGGSNQPQHF.